The clone carrying this TCR beta chain appeared a few times. The target antigen is unknown. This sample was included in a study of T cell repertoires in cytomegalovirus infection. Whole-study context: Indications came from public TCR beta signatures; they pointed to CMV infection and to a matching HLA type. Points from the study as a whole: Frequencies of public TCR beta families were cumulated, and this identified carriers of CMV plus the relevant HLA. CMV-specific TCR beta clonotypes restricted by HLA-C dominated the ex vivo response.

TCRdb reprocessed the reads via MiXCR and lists one record per CDR3 protein. Among around 530,000 distinct CDR3 sequences, more than 20% were seen once, and the ten largest hold roughly an eighth. The sequenced sample was PBMCs. The source of this sequence is a human donor in good health (CMV status not recorded). Some clones in this sample may be carry-over from other donors' samples.

Written as DNA, the CDR3 is TGTGCTAGTGGTTTCCTGGACAGGGGGCTCATCGAGCAGTACTTC. Protein: CASGFLDRGLIEQYF. The chain carries TRBV12-5 and TRBJ2-7; 11 bases are a match to TRBD1. The V gene end was trimmed by 3 bases and the J gene end by 6 bases; junction bases not matched to a gene: 7. The germline CDR1 and CDR2 sequences are LGHNT and FRNRAP. CDR3 length equals 15 residues.